This T cell receptor beta chain was documented in a study of blood T cell repertoires in COVID-19. About the study: Samples taken during acute and convalescent COVID-19 were collected in the United States, Italy and Spain.

A Seattle source enrolled patients during active infection and followed them longitudinally. The CDR3 is 13 residues long. V lost 0 bases and J lost 10, with 11 bases in between. CDR1 is SGHNT and CDR2 is YYREEE in the germline V gene (reference sequence). Source study methods: Estimates of nucleated cell counts were drawn from the amplification of reference gene primers. The assay was immunoSEQ multiplex PCR, and TCRdb's table has in-frame clones only and misses some. V, J and clone size derive from that table, while D and trimming were established from the DNA sequence. Altogether roughly 440,000 clones are present, 88% being singletons, with the ten largest covering about 12%.

The chain joins TRBV5-4 to TRBJ2-1; the D gene is possibly TRBD1 (5 bases). This sequence originates from a woman in her forties or fifties with COVID-19, enrolled during active disease. Sequencing used peripheral blood. The CDR3 DNA reads TGTGCCAGCAGCTTGGTCAGGGAAAGAGAGCAGTTCTTC. It encodes CASSLVREREQFF.